This T cell receptor (beta chain) was profiled in a study of cytomegalovirus exposure and HLA in healthy donors. Study details: Earlier findings included some 100 million unique TCR beta sequences obtained from roughly 200 million T cells.

With 60 Vbeta and 13 Jbeta primers, the PCR was carried out. Sequencing used immunoSEQ multiplex PCR; TCRdb keeps in-frame clones, though not all of them. The table records 140,000 or so clones, 65% to 80% of them present only once. The CDR3 covers 14 residues. Germline V CDR1 and CDR2: MDHEN, SYDVKM. Donors consisted of healthy bone marrow donors. The receptor was derived from a woman aged 40 to 50 in good health and CMV-seronegative. The sequenced sample consisted of PBMCs. The genes are TRBV28 and TRBJ2-5; possible D gene TRBD1, 6 bases. The J call may be wrong; the DNA end is better matched by TRBJ2-7. The DNA for the CDR3 is TGTGCCGTCCAATCCGGGACACCCTCCTACGAGCAGTACTTC. Translation: CAVQSGTPSYEQYF.